These T cell receptor beta chains were read from a single sample in a study of blood T cell repertoires in COVID-19. This table comes from immunoSEQ multiplex PCR, and its TCRdb copy is limited to in-frame clones, with some not included. The table includes hundreds of thousands of clones, roughly 87% detected once. The sample was PBMCs or T cells enriched from blood (not recorded which). The source is a woman younger than 30 who had recovered from COVID-19. Each CDR3 is given with its conserved first and last residue. A D gene is named only where the DNA matches it firmly. Clone size is shown for a subset of rows, as once, few, many or a class of expanded clone.

D gene	clone size	V gene	J gene	CDR3 DNA	CDR3 protein
NA	NA	TRBV3-1/TRBV3-2	TRBJ2-1	TGTGCCAGCAGCCAAGTTATGAGGGTGGGTTACAATGAGCAGTTCTTC	CASSQVMRVGYNEQFF
TRBD2	NA	TRBV5-1	TRBJ2-2	TGCGCCAGCAGCCAGCGGGGGGGCGATGACGGGGAGCTGTTTTTT	CASSQRGGDDGELFF
NA	NA	TRBV3-1/TRBV3-2	TRBJ1-4	TGTGCCAGCAGCCAAGACCGATCCGGGACACGGGATTTT	CASSQDRSGTRDF
TRBD2	NA	TRBV5-1	TRBJ2-7	TGCGCCAGCAAATTATGGGCTTCGGGGGGACTTGCAGCCTACGAGCAGTACTTC	CASKLWASGGLAAYEQYF
TRBD1	once	TRBV6-5	TRBJ1-2	TGTGCCAGCAGTCTCAGGGGGACCGGGGTGGAGGGCTACACCTTC	CASSLRGTGVEGYTF
NA	NA	TRBV7-9	TRBJ1-5	TGTGCCAGCAGCCGCCTGGGGGGGGAAAATCAGCCCCAGCATTTT	CASSRLGGENQPQHF
NA	NA	TRBV2	TRBJ2-3	TGTGCCCAGCAGTTAGCGGATTTCACAGATACGCAGTATTTT	CAQQLADFTDTQYF
TRBD1	once	TRBV25-1	TRBJ1-2	TGTGCCAGCAGTGAAATCGGCTCGGACAGGGATGGCTACACCTTC	CASSEIGSDRDGYTF
TRBD1	NA	TRBV3-1/TRBV3-2	TRBJ1-4	TGTGCCAGCAGCCAAGATCCAGGGGGGGAAAAACTGTTTTTT	CASSQDPGGEKLFF
TRBD1	NA	TRBV28	TRBJ1-3	TGTGCCAGCAGTTTTCAGGGGGCAGGAAACACCATATATTTT	CASSFQGAGNTIYF
TRBD2	NA	TRBV4-3	TRBJ2-3	TGCGCCAGCAGCCGCTCCGAATTGGGGGGGAAAGGTGGCGCAGATACGCAGTATTTT	CASSRSELGGKGGADTQYF
TRBD2	NA	TRBV5-1	TRBJ2-7	TGCGCCAGCAGCTTTGGTACGGGGGGGTACGAGCAGTACTTC	CASSFGTGGYEQYF
TRBD1	NA	TRBV6-4	TRBJ1-2	TGTGCCAGCAGTGCCACATGGGGGACAGGGGATCGCTACACCTTC	CASSATWGTGDRYTF
TRBD2	NA	TRBV6-7	TRBJ2-7	TGTGCCAGCACCCTAGCGGGAAACTACGAGCAGTACTTC	CASTLAGNYEQYF
NA	NA	TRBV4-1	TRBJ2-6	TGCGCCAGCAGCCAAGATGGCAGATATGGGGCCAACGTCCTGACTTTC	CASSQDGRYGANVLTF
TRBD1	NA	TRBV28	TRBJ1-2	TGTGCCAGCAGTGGGACACGAGGGGGCGCATCTGGCTACACCTTC	CASSGTRGGASGYTF
NA	NA	TRBV7-9	TRBJ1-4	TGTGCCAGCAGCTTAAACGGGGTCGGTGAAAAACTGTTTTTT	CASSLNGVGEKLFF
TRBD2	NA	TRBV6-4	TRBJ2-7	TGTGCCAGCAGGCAGCAGGCTAGCGGGGCCTACGAGCAGTACTTC	CASRQQASGAYEQYF
NA	NA	TRBV6-5	TRBJ1-5	TGTGCCAGCAGTCACAGGGACAATCAGCCCCAGCATTTT	CASSHRDNQPQHF
TRBD1	NA	TRBV28	TRBJ2-7	TGTGCCAGCAGTTTAGGGGACAGGGCGGACGAGCAGTACTTC	CASSLGDRADEQYF
TRBD1	NA	TRBV28	TRBJ2-5	TGTGCCAGCAGGGACCTCGGGACAGGGGAGAAGGAGACCCAGTACTTC	CASRDLGTGEKETQYF
NA	NA	TRBV5-4	TRBJ2-3	TGTGCCAGCAGCTCGGACTACACAGATACGCAGTATTTT	CASSSDYTDTQYF